This TCR beta chain was captured in a study of control samples from healthy donors and cancer patients. The CDR3 covers 15 residues. Trimming cost V 7 bases and J 6 bases; bases outside gene matches: 11. The germline gives CDR1 MNHEY, CDR2 SVGAGI. Here immunoSEQ multiplex PCR was the method, and the copy in TCRdb shows in-frame clones only, minus some. The table lists 55,000 to 85,000 clones, over 85% of them singletons, with around 19% in the top ten. The TCR was taken from a man in his sixties with lung cancer. Sequencing input: PBMCs. The V gene is TRBV6-5, the J gene TRBJ2-2, with 7 bases fitting TRBD1. CDR3 DNA: TGTGCCAGCACCCCTACCAGGGGGTTAGCCGGGGAGCTGTTTTTT. This sequence encodes CASTPTRGLAGELFF.